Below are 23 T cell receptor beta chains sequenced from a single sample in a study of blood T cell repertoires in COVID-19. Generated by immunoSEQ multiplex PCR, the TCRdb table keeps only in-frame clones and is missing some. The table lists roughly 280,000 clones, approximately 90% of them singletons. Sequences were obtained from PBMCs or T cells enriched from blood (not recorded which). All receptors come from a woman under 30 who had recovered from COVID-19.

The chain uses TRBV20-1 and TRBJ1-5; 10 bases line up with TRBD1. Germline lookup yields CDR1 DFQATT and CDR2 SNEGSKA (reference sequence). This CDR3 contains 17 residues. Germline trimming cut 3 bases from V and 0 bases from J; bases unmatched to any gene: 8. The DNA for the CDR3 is TGCAGTGCTAGTGTACGACAGGGGGCGGGTAGCAATCAGCCCCAGCATTTT. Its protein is CSASVRQGAGSNQPQHF.

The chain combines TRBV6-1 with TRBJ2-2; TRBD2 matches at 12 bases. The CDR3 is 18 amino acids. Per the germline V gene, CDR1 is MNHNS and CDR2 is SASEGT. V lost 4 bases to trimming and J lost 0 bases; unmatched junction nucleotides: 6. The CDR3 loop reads CASSALAGGIANTGELFF. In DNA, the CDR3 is TGTGCCAGCAGTGCACTAGCGGGGGGAATCGCGAACACCGGGGAGCTGTTTTTT.

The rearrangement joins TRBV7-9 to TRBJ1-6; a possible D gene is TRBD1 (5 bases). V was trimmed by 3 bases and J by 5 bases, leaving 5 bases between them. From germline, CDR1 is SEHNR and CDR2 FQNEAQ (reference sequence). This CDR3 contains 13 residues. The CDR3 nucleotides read TGTGCCAGCAGCTTCAGGGATAATTCACCCCTCCACTTT. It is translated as CASSFRDNSPLHF.

In DNA, the CDR3 is TGTGCCAGCCACCTGGACAGGGTGGGCGGCTACACCTTC. Its translation is CASHLDRVGGYTF. This chain joins TRBV2 and TRBJ1-2; 8 bases match TRBD1. The CDR3 is 13 amino acids. Germline assignment: CDR1 SNHLY and CDR2 FYNNEI. V was clipped by 8 bases and J by 8 bases; unmatched bases: 10.

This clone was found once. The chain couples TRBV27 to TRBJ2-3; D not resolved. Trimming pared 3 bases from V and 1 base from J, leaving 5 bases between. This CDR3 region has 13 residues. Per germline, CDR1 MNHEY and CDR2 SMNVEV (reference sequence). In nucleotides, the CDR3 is TGTGCCAGCAGTTTCCAGGGCACAGATACGCAGTATTTT. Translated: CASSFQGTDTQYF.

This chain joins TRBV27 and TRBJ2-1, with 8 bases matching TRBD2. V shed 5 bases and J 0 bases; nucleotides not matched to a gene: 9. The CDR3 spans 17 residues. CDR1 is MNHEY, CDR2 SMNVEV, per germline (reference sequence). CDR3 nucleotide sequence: TGTGCCAGCAGTCCAGACGGGGGGGGGCTCTCCTACAATGAGCAGTTCTTC. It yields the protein CASSPDGGGLSYNEQFF.

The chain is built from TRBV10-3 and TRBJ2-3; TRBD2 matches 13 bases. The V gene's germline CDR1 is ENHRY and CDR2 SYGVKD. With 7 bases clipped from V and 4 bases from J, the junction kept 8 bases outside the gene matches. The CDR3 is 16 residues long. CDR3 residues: CAITGTSGAGADTQYF. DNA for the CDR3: TGTGCCATCACCGGGACTAGCGGGGCAGGCGCAGATACGCAGTATTTT.

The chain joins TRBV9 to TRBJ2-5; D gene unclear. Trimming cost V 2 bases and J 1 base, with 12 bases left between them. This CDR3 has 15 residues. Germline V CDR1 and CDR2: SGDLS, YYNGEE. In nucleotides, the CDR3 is TGTGCCAGCAGCGTTCGGGTCGGGTTCCAAGAGACCCAGTACTTC. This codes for CASSVRVGFQETQYF. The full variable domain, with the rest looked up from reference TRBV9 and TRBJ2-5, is DSGVTQTPKHLITATGQRVTLRCSPRSGDLSVYWYQQSLDQGLQFLIQYYNGEERAKGNILERFSAQQFPDLHSELNLSSLELGDSALYFCASSVRVGFQETQYFGPGTRLLVL.

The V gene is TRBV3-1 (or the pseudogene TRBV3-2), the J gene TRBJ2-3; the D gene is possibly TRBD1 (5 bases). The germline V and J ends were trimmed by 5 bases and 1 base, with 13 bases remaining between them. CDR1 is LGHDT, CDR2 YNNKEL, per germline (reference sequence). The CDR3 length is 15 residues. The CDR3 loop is CASSIGGARTDTQYF. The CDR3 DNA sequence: TGTGCCAGCAGCATTGGTGGGGCGCGCACAGATACGCAGTATTTT.

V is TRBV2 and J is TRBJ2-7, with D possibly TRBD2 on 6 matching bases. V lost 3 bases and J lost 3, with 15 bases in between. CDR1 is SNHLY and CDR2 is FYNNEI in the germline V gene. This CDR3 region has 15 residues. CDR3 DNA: TGTGCCAGCAGTGATAGCACGACTAGGGACTACGAGCAGTACTTC. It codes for CASSDSTTRDYEQYF.

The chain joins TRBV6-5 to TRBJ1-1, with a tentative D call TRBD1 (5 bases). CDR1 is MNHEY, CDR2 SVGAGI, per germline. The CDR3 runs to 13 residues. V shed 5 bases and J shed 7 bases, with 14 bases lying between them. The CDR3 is CASSRDSSSEAFF. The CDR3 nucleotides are TGTGCCAGCAGTCGAGACAGTAGTAGTGAAGCTTTCTTT.

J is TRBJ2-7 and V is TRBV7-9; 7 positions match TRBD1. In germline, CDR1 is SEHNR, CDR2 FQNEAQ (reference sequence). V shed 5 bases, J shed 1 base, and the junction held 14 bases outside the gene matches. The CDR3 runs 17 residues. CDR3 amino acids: CASSVTTGTDYSYEQYF. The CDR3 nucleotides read TGTGCCAGCAGCGTAACTACCGGGACAGACTATTCCTACGAGCAGTACTTC.

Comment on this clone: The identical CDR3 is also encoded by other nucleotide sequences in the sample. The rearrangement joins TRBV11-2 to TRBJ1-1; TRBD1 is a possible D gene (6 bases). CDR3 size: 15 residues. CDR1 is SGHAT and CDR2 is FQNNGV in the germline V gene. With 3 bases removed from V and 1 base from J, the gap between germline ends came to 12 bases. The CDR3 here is CASSFGGAGNTEAFF. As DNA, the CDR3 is TGTGCCAGCAGCTTTGGGGGGGCGGGGAACACTGAAGCTTTCTTT.

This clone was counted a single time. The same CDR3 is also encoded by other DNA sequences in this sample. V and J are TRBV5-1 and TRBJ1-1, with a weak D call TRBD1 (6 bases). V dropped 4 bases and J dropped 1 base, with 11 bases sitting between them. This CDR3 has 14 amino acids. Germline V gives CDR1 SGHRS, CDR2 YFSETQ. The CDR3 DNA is TGCGCCAGCAGCGTGGACAGAACGAACACTGAAGCTTTCTTT. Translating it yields CASSVDRTNTEAFF. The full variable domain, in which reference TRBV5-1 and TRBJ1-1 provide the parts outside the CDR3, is KAGVTQTPRYLIKTRGQQVTLSCSPISGHRSVSWYQQTPGQGLQFLFEYFSETQRNKGNFPGRFSGRQFSNSRSEMNVSTLELGDSALYLCASSVDRTNTEAFFGQGTRLTVV.

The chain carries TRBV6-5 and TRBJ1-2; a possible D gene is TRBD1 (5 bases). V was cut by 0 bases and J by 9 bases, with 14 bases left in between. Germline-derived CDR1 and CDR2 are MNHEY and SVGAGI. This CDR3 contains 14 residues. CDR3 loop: CASSYSSQVYRYTF. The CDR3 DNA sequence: TGTGCCAGCAGTTACTCTTCACAGGTCTACCGCTACACCTTC.

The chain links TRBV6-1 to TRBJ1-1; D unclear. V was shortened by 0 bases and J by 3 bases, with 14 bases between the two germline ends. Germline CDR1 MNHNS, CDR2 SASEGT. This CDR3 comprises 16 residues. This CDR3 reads CASSEAGLGGDTEAFF. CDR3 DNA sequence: TGTGCCAGCAGTGAAGCGGGGTTGGGAGGTGACACTGAAGCTTTCTTT.

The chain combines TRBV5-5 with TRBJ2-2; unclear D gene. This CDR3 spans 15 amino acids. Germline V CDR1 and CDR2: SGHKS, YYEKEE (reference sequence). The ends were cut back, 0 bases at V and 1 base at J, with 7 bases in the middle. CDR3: CASSLVVQNTGELFF. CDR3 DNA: TGTGCCAGCAGCTTGGTTGTACAGAACACCGGGGAGCTGTTTTTT.

CDR3 sequence (DNA): TGTGCCAGCAGCTCACGACTAGCGGGGGGATACACAGATACGCAGTATTTT. It specifies CASSSRLAGGYTDTQYF. The V and J genes are TRBV11-2 and TRBJ2-3, with 13 positions matching TRBD2. Germline lookup yields CDR1 SGHAT and CDR2 FQNNGV. The V segment lost 4 bases and the J segment 2 bases; nucleotides outside the gene matches: 6. The CDR3 runs to 17 residues.

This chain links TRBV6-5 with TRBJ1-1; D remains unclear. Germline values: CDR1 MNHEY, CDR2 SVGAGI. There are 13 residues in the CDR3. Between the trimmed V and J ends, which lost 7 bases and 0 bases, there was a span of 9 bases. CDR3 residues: CASIIGVNTEAFF. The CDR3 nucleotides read TGTGCCAGCATAATTGGAGTGAACACTGAAGCTTTCTTT.

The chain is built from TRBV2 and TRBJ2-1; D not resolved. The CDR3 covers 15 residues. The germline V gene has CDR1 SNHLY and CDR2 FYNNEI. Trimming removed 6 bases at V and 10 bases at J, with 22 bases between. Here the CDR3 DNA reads TGTGCCAGCAGGCAGAGGTACCAAGACCTAAGGGAGCAGTTCTTC. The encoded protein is CASRQRYQDLREQFF.

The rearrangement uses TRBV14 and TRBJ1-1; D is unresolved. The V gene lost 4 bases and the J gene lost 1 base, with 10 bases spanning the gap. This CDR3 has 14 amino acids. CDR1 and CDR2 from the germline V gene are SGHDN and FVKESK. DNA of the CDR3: TGTGCCAGCAGCCTGAATCTAGGGAACACTGAAGCTTTCTTT. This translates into CASSLNLGNTEAFF.

DNA of the CDR3: TGTGCCAGCAGCTCACCCGTGCCAGGGTCCTATGGCTACACCTTC. Its protein product is CASSSPVPGSYGYTF. The chain carries TRBV7-9 and TRBJ1-2; tentatively, D is TRBD1 (5 bases). This CDR3 has 15 residues. V gave up 4 bases and J gave up 4 bases, with 16 bases separating them. Germline CDR1 and CDR2: SEHNR and FQNEAQ (reference sequence).

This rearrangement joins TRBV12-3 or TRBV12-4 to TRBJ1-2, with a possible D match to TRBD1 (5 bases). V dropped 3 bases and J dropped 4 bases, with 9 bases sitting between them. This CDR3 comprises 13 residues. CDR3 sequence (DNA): TGTGCCAGCAGTTTGGAGGGACCCTATGGCTACACCTTC. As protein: CASSLEGPYGYTF.